These 15 T cell receptor beta chains were all obtained from the same sample, sequenced in a study of early T cells in non-severe SARS-CoV-2 infection. One entry per CDR3 protein, called by TCRdb with MiXCR from the 5' RACE reads. The sample contains approximately 29,000 distinct CDR3 sequences, approximately 5.3% of which appear only once. Sequenced: whole blood. The receptors here all came from an adult who was a healthcare worker with PCR-confirmed SARS-CoV-2 infection or an uninfected control (not recorded which).

At least ten counts were recorded for this clonotype. V usage is TRBV5-5 and J usage is TRBJ2-2; no reliable D call. Trimming pared 3 bases from V and 3 bases from J, leaving 12 bases between. In germline, CDR1 is SGHKS, CDR2 YYEKEE (reference sequence). The length of the CDR3 is 15 residues. The CDR3 coding sequence is TGTGCCAGCAGCTCCCAAGACACCTACACCGGGGAGCTGTTTTTT. It encodes CASSSQDTYTGELFF.

By frequency in the sample, this clonotype is medium-sized. The V and J genes are TRBV27 and TRBJ1-4; 7 bases are shared with TRBD1. The CDR3 runs to 14 residues. Germline loops: CDR1 MNHEY, CDR2 SMNVEV (reference sequence). V lost 5 bases, J lost 8 bases, and 8 bases stayed unmatched. The CDR3 reads CASSLDRRSEKLFF. CDR3 bases: TGTGCCAGCAGTCTGGACAGGAGGTCGGAAAAACTGTTTTTT. The variable domain in full, completed from reference TRBV27 and TRBJ1-4, reads EAQVTQNPRYLITVTGKKLTVTCSQNMNHEYMSWYRQDPGLGLRQIYYSMNVEVTDKGDVPEGYKVSRKEKRNFPLILESPSPNQTSLYFCASSLDRRSEKLFFGSGTQLSVL.

By sample fraction, this clonotype is medium-sized. The chain has TRBV7-9 and TRBJ2-7; D is ambiguous. V lost 1 base and J lost 6, with 7 bases in between. The germline V gene encodes CDR1 SEHNR and CDR2 FQNEAQ (reference sequence). This CDR3 region has 12 residues. The CDR3 loop is CASSLGVGEQYF. The CDR3 region has the DNA TGTGCCAGCAGCTTAGGGGTTGGCGAGCAGTACTTC.

This clonotype has ten or more counts. V and J are TRBV12-3 or TRBV12-4 and TRBJ2-1, with D perhaps assigned TRBD1 or TRBD2 (5 bases each). This CDR3 is built from 13 residues. V lost 7 bases, J lost 4 bases, and 11 bases lay in between. The DNA of the CDR3 is TGTGCCAGCACAGGGAGTTTTTACAATGAGCAGTTCTTC. This encodes CASTGSFYNEQFF.

This clonotype was counted ten times or more. V and J are TRBV20-1 and TRBJ2-1, with TRBD1 matching over 12 bases. Unmatched junction bases numbered 9, after V lost 8 bases and J lost 4 bases. The germline V gene has CDR1 DFQATT and CDR2 SNEGSKA (reference sequence). The CDR3 is made up of 15 amino acids. This CDR3 reads CSKGGTGGFYNEQFF. For the CDR3, the DNA is TGCAGTAAAGGGGGGACAGGGGGCTTTTACAATGAGCAGTTCTTC.

This clonotype was counted many times. The V gene is TRBV12-3 or TRBV12-4, the J gene TRBJ1-6; TRBD1 might be the D (6 bases). This CDR3 region has 15 residues. V dropped 6 bases and J dropped 5 bases, with 14 bases sitting between them. CDR3 nucleotide sequence: TGTGCCAGCAGCCCTGGCAGGGGCCATAATTCACCCCTCCACTTT. Translation gives CASSPGRGHNSPLHF.

This clonotype occurred many times. This chain joins TRBV28 and TRBJ2-3; weak D call: TRBD1 (5 bases). Between the trimmed V and J ends, which lost 3 bases and 4 bases, there was a span of 8 bases. This CDR3 has 13 amino acids. CDR1 and CDR2 (germline): MDHEN, SYDVKM. The chain's CDR3 is CASSLEQADTQYF. The CDR3 region has the DNA TGTGCCAGCAGTTTGGAACAGGCAGATACGCAGTATTTT.

This clonotype was counted at least ten times. The genes are TRBV20-1 and TRBJ2-1, with 7 bases fitting TRBD2. This CDR3 is 16 amino acids long. V shed 0 bases and J 7 bases; nucleotides not matched to a gene: 12. Germline V gene data show CDR1 as DFQATT and CDR2 as SNEGSKA (reference sequence). The CDR3 coding sequence is TGCAGTGCTAGAGATTACCTTGCGGGAGCCGGGAATGAGCAGTTCTTC. It specifies CSARDYLAGAGNEQFF.

In this sample, this clonotype turned up a few times. The chain is built from TRBV2 and TRBJ1-5; no firm D call. From germline, CDR1 is SNHLY and CDR2 FYNNEI. The CDR3 consists of 15 residues. Trimming pared 1 base from V and 4 bases from J, leaving 11 bases between. As DNA, the CDR3 is TGTGCCAGCAGTGAAGGGATAAGGCCAAATCAGCCCCAGCATTTT. It encodes CASSEGIRPNQPQHF.

The sample holds many counts of this clonotype. This chain uses TRBV12-3 or TRBV12-4 with TRBJ2-1; D gene unclear. Trimming stripped 3 bases from V and 5 bases from J, with 14 bases between. CDR3 length: 15 amino acids. The DNA for the CDR3 is TGTGCCAGCAGTTTCAGGCGCCCCGCCAACAATGAGCAGTTCTTC. This encodes CASSFRRPANNEQFF.

This clonotype was seen at least ten times. The genes are TRBV9 and TRBJ2-2, with TRBD1 identical over 9 bases. The trim removed 3 bases at V and 6 bases at J, leaving 9 bases unmatched. The germline V gene encodes CDR1 SGDLS and CDR2 YYNGEE. This CDR3 is 16 amino acids long. In nucleotides, the CDR3 is TGTGCCAGCAGCGCCCGACAGGGGGGTTGGGCCGGGGAGCTGTTTTTT. Its protein is CASSARQGGWAGELFF.

This clonotype was detected ten times or more. The rearrangement uses TRBV29-1 and TRBJ1-5; D call uncertain. V lost 3 bases and J 2 bases, leaving 8 bases between the germline ends. The V gene's germline CDR1 is SQVTM and CDR2 ANQGSEA. The length of the CDR3 is 13 residues. The CDR3 here is CSVEEGGNQPQHF. The DNA for the CDR3 is TGCAGCGTTGAGGAGGGTGGCAATCAGCCCCAGCATTTT.

The table lists this clonotype with a few counts. The rearrangement links TRBV3-2 to TRBJ2-7. TRBV3-2 is noted as a pseudogene. CDR3 length: 13 residues. The chain's CDR3 is CASRPTLVREQYF. The CDR3 DNA follows: TGTGCCAGCAGACCAACTCTGGTACGTGAGCAGTACTTC.

The chain recombines TRBV20-1 with TRBJ2-7; D may be TRBD1 or TRBD2 (5 bases each). Deletions cut 5 bases from V and 7 bases from J, with 18 bases between. Per the germline V gene, CDR1 is DFQATT and CDR2 is SNEGSKA (reference sequence). The CDR3 totals 13 residues. CDR3 sequence reads: CSAARDARREQYF. The CDR3 region has the DNA TGCAGTGCTGCCCGGGACGCGCGCCGGGAGCAGTACTTC.

In the case of this clonotype: One base away lies a much larger clone, so this may be a sequencing read error. As the CDR3 is not closed by the conserved phenylalanine or tryptophan, this likely results from a read error. The V gene is TRBV18, the J gene TRBJ2-1, with 8 bases aligning to TRBD2. V dropped 3 bases and J dropped 0; count of bases not matched to a gene: 7. Germline V gene data show CDR1 as KGHSH and CDR2 as LQKENI. The CDR3 is 17 residues long. DNA of the CDR3: TGTGCCAGCTCACCCCTGAGCGGGAGCCACTCCTACAATGAGCAGTTCATC. Its protein is CASSPLSGSHSYNEQFI.